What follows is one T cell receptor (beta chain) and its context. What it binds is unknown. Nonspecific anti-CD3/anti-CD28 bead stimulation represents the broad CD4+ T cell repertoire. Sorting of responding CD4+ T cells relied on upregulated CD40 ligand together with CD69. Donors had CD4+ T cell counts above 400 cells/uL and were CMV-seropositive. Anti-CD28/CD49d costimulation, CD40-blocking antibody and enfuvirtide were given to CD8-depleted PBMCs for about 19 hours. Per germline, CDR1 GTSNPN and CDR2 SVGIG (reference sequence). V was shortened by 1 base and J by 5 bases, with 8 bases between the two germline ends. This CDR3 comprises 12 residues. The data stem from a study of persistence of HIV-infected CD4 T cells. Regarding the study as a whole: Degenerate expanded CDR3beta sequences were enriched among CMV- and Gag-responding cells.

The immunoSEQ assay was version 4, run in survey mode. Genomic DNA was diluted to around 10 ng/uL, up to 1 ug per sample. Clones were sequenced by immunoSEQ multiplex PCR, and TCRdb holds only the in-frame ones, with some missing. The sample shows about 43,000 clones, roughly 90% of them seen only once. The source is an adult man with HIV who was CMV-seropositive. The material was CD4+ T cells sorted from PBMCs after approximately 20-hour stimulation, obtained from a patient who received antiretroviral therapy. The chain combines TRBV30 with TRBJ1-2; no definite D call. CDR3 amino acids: CAWSADGYGYTF. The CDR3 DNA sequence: TGTGCCTGGAGTGCCGACGGTTATGGCTACACCTTC. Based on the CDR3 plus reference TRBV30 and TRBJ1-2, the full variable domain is SQTIHQWPATLVQPVGSPLSLECTVEGTSNPNLYWYRQAAGRGLQLLFYSVGIGQISSEVPQNLSASRPQDRQFILSSKKLLLSDSGFYLCAWSADGYGYTFGSGTRLTVV.